What follows are 9 T cell receptor beta chains derived from one specimen sequenced in a study of regulatory T cells in long-lasting Graves disease. According to the study, TCR beta libraries were built with iRepertoire HTBI primers and CDR3-region Arm-PCR. TCRdb re-analysed the multiplex PCR reads in MiXCR, keeping a single row per CDR3 protein. The sample lists 500,000 or so distinct CDR3 sequences, approximately 14% occurring once. Regarding time point: newly diagnosed GD, antithyroid drugs for less than 3 months. Making the TCR library involved RNA that had been extracted from PBMCs. The sample was also reused in another study, on T cells in Graves' hyperthyroidism and ophthalmopathy.

The sample was peripheral blood mononuclear cells (PBMCs), taken at new diagnosis, from a patient treated with antithyroid drugs. These receptors were obtained from a woman aged 45-65 years with Graves disease.

This rearrangement joins TRBV28 to TRBJ2-7, with 9 bases identical to TRBD2. The V and J ends lost 0 bases and 4 bases, in that order; junction bases with no gene match: 1. The V gene's germline CDR1 is MDHEN and CDR2 SYDVKM. This CDR3 is built from 14 residues. CDR3 in amino acids: CASSLWLAGYEQYF. The CDR3 region has the DNA TGTGCCAGCAGTTTATGGCTAGCGGGGTACGAGCAGTACTTC. Full variable domain (remainder filled in from reference TRBV28 and TRBJ2-7): DVKVTQSSRYLVKRTGEKVFLECVQDMDHENMFWYRQDPGLGLRLIYFSYDVKMKEKGDIPEGYSVSREKKERFSLILESASTNQTSMYLCASSLWLAGYEQYFGPGTRLTVT.

For this clonotype: The junction and the germline gene differ at one end; a read error may be behind it. The rearrangement uses TRBV27 and TRBJ2-7; 7 bases match TRBD1. CDR1 and CDR2 from the germline V gene are MNHEY and SMNVEV (reference sequence). The CDR3 is made up of 13 amino acids. CDR3 DNA: TGTGCCAGCAGTTTTGGGACAGCCTACAAGCAGTACTTC. This gives the protein CASSFGTAYKQYF.

This clonotype came up many times. The chain has TRBV2 and TRBJ1-5; D is ambiguous. In germline, CDR1 is SNHLY, CDR2 FYNNEI. This CDR3 has 14 residues. Trimming took 1 base from V and 2 from J, leaving 6 bases between them. The CDR3 nucleotides read TGTGCCAGCAGTGAAGAACTGGGCAATCAGCCCCAGCATTTT. Its protein product is CASSEELGNQPQHF.

This clonotype was observed once. A much larger clonotype is one base distant, so this may be a read error. The rearrangement joins TRBV7-3 to TRBJ2-5, with 8 bases that match TRBD1. The CDR3 is 14 residues long. Germline V gene lookup returns CDR1 SGHTA and CDR2 FQGTGA. V was clipped by 5 bases and J by 1 base; unmatched bases: 3. The CDR3 DNA reads TGTGCCAGCAGCCGGACAGGGTTCCAAGAGACCCAGTACTTC. Translating it yields CASSRTGFQETQYF.

This clonotype occurred many times. The chain links TRBV12-3 or TRBV12-4 to TRBJ2-2; TRBD1 aligns across 9 bases. The CDR3 is 14 residues long. The junction had 3 bases not matched to a gene; V was cut back by 6 bases and J by 4 bases. Written as DNA, the CDR3 is TGTGCCAGCAGCGGGACAGGGTTCACCGGGGAGCTGTTTTTT. Amino acids: CASSGTGFTGELFF.

This clonotype occurred many times. This chain joins TRBV9 and TRBJ2-1; D call uncertain. The CDR3 spans 12 residues. Trimming removed 3 bases at V and 7 bases at J, with 8 bases between. CDR1 SGDLS and CDR2 YYNGEE come from the germline V gene. The CDR3 is CASSAPSNEQFF. The CDR3 coding sequence is TGTGCCAGCAGCGCCCCGTCGAATGAGCAGTTCTTC.

CDR3 in amino acids: CASKKEQGNSPLHF. The CDR3 nucleotides read TGTGCATCAAAAAAAGAACAGGGTAATTCACCCCTCCACTTT. The rearrangement links TRBV19 to TRBJ1-6, with D perhaps matching TRBD1 (6 bases). Germline V gene data show CDR1 as LNHDA and CDR2 as SQIVND (reference sequence). CDR3 length: 14 residues.

The rearrangement joins TRBV6-1 to TRBJ2-6; 16 bases are a match to TRBD2. CDR3 length: 20 residues. V trimming: 5 bases; J trimming: 0 bases; junction bases outside the gene matches: 7. CDR1 and CDR2 (germline): MNHNS, SASEGT. The CDR3 bases are TGTGCCAGCAGTACCACGGGGACTAGCGGGAGGGCCTCTGGGGCCAACGTCCTGACTTTC. Encoded protein: CASSTTGTSGRASGANVLTF.

This clonotype was picked up many times. The CDR3: CAWGEPGIRLSEKLFF. CDR3 nucleotides: TGTGCCTGGGGAGAACCGGGTATCCGATTAAGTGAAAAACTGTTTTTT. The V gene is TRBV30, the J gene TRBJ1-4; D ambiguous. CDR1 is GTSNPN, CDR2 SVGIG, per germline (reference sequence). This CDR3 contains 16 residues. V was pared by 5 bases and J by 7 bases, with 23 bases between.